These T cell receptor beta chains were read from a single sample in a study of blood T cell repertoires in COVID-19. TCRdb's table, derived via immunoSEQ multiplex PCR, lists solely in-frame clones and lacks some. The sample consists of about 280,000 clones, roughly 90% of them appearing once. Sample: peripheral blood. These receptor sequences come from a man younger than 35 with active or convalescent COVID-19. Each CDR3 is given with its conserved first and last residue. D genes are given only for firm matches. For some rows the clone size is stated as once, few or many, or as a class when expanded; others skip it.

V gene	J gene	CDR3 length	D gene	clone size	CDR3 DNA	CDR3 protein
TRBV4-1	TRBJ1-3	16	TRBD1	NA	TGCGCCAGCAGCCAAGATTTGAGACAGGGGTTGCGCACCATATATTTT	CASSQDLRQGLRTIYF
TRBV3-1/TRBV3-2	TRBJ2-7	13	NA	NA	TGTGCCAGCAGCCGGGACTTGAAATACGAGCAGTACTTC	CASSRDLKYEQYF
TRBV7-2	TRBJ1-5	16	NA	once	TGTGCCAGCAGCTTAGCGAAGGGGATTGGCAATCAGCCCCAGCATTTT	CASSLAKGIGNQPQHF
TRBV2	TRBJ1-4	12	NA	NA	TGTGCCAGCAGGTTACTGGGGCAGCGTGAGTTTTTT	CASRLLGQREFF
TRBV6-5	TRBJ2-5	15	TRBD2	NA	TGTGCCAGCAGAGGGACTAGCGGAGTTCAAGAGACCCAGTACTTC	CASRGTSGVQETQYF
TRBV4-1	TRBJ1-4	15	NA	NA	TGCGCCAGCAGCCAAGAGCCCAGCACAGTTGGAAAACTGTTTTTT	CASSQEPSTVGKLFF
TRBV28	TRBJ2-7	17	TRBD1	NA	TGTGCCAGCAGTTTGGAACGGGACAGGGTCTTCTCCTACGAGCAGTACTTC	CASSLERDRVFSYEQYF
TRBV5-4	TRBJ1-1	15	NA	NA	TGTGCCAGCAGCTTAGGGACTACTGTAAACACTGAAGCTTTCTTT	CASSLGTTVNTEAFF
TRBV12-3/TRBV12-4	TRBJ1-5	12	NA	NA	TGTGCCAGCAGTTTTGAGGGTCAGCCCCAGCATTTT	CASSFEGQPQHF
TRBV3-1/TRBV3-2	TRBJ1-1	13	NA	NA	TGTGCCAGCACCCCCGGGGGGGACACTGAAGCTTTCTTT	CASTPGGDTEAFF
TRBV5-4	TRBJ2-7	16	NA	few	TGTGCCAGCAGCTTGGATCGGCCAGGCAGTTCCTACGAGCAGTACTTC	CASSLDRPGSSYEQYF
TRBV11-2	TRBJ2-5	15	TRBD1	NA	TGTGCCAGCAGCTTAAGACAGGGGGCTAGTGAGACCCAGTACTTC	CASSLRQGASETQYF
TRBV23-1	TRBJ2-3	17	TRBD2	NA	TGCGCCAGCAGTCACCCTAAAGCGGGGAAAATCACAGATACGCAGTATTTT	CASSHPKAGKITDTQYF
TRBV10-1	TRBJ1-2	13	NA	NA	TGCGCCAGCAGTGAGTCAGGGGGATATGGCTACACCTTC	CASSESGGYGYTF
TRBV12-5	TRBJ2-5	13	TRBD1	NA	TGTGCTAGTGGGAGACAGGGTGGAGAGACCCAGTACTTC	CASGRQGGETQYF
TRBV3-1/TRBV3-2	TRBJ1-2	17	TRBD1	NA	TGTGCCAGCAGCCAAGGGGACAGGGCCCCAAGGGACTATGGCTACACCTTC	CASSQGDRAPRDYGYTF
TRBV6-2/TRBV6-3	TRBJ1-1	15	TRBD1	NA	TGTGCCAGCAGCCTATTCCAGGGGGCTGGCACTGAAGCTTTCTTT	CASSLFQGAGTEAFF
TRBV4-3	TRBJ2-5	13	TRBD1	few	TGCGCCAGCAGCTTCGACAGGGGGGAGACCCAGTACTTC	CASSFDRGETQYF
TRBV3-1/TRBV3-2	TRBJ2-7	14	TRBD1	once	TGTGCCAGCAGCCATAATGACAGGGGGCGTGAGCAGTACTTC	CASSHNDRGREQYF
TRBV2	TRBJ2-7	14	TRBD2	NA	TGTGCCAGCAGCCGGACTAGCGCTACCTACGAGCAGTACTTC	CASSRTSATYEQYF
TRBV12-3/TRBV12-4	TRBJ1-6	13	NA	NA	TGTGCCAGCAGTAGCAGGGTAGAGTCACCCCTCCACTTT	CASSSRVESPLHF
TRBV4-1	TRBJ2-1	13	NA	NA	TGCGCCAGCAGCCGTATAGGGGTCAATGAGCAGTTCTTC	CASSRIGVNEQFF
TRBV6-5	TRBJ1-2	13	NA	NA	TGTGCCAGCACCGGTGGGGGCCCAGTTGGCTACACCTTC	CASTGGGPVGYTF
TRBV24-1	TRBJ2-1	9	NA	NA	TGTGCCATACCCCCCAGAAAGTTCTTC	CAIPPRKFF
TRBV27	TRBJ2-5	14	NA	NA	TGTGCCAGCAGTCCAGTCAGGAACCAAGAGACCCAGTACTTC	CASSPVRNQETQYF
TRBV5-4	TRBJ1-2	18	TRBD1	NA	TGTGCCAGCAGCCTGACAGGGTTTTGGGGCCTTGACGACTATGGCTACACCTTC	CASSLTGFWGLDDYGYTF
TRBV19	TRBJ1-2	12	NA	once	TGTGCCAGTAGTATAAGGGACGGGGGAATCACCTTC	CASSIRDGGITF
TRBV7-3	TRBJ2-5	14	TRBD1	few	TGTGCCAGCAGCTACAGGGGGACAACAGAGACCCAGTACTTC	CASSYRGTTETQYF
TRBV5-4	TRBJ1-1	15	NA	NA	TGTGCCAGCAGCTTGGATGTAGGGGCCAACACTGAAGCTTTCTTT	CASSLDVGANTEAFF
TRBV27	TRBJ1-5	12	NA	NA	TGTGCCAGCCGAACAGGGAATCAGCCCCAGCATTTT	CASRTGNQPQHF
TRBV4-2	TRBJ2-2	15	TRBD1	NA	TGTGCCAGCAGTCCCGGGACAGGGGGCACCGGGGAGCTGTTTTTT	CASSPGTGGTGELFF
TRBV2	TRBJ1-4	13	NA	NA	TGTGCCAGCAGGGCCTCTAGGGAGGAAAAACTGTTTTTT	CASRASREEKLFF
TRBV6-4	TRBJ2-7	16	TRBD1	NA	TGTGCCAGCAGTATAGGCCGGGACAGGAGCTCCTACGAGCAGTACTTC	CASSIGRDRSSYEQYF
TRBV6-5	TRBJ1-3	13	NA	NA	TGTGCCAGCAGCCCGTACTCTGGAAACACCATATATTTT	CASSPYSGNTIYF
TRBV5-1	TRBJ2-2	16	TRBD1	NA	TGCGCCAGCAGCATCGGACAGGCCCCGAACACCGGGGAGCTGTTTTTT	CASSIGQAPNTGELFF
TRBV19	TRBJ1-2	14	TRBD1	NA	TGTGCCAGTAGTATAGACAGGGGGACAGATGGCTACACCTTC	CASSIDRGTDGYTF